Each of the 18 T cell receptor beta chains below was sequenced from the same sample in a study of blood T cells in healthy people across ages. A second PCR, run for 7 to 11 cycles, used a sample-barcoded 5' primer plus a J-beta primer mix. TCRdb ran MiXCR on the 5' RACE reads and lists one entry per CDR3 protein. The sample has roughly 2 million distinct CDR3 sequences, around 48% seen once. Sequenced sample: blood. These receptors came from a woman between 35 and 50 years old in good health.

The chain joins TRBV12-3 or TRBV12-4 to TRBJ2-3; 7 bases map to TRBD2. This CDR3 is built from 12 residues. Losses at the gene ends were 6 bases for V and 8 bases for J; bases not matched to a gene: 5. The CDR3, as DNA: TGTGCCAGCAGGAGCGGCGGGGGTACGCAGTATTTT. Protein product: CASRSGGGTQYF.

The chain recombines TRBV7-2 with TRBJ2-1; TRBD2 matches 9 bases. The germline V gene encodes CDR1 SGHTA and CDR2 FQGNSA. The CDR3 consists of 17 residues. The ends lost 5 bases at V and 2 bases at J; junction bases unmatched: 10. CDR3 amino acids: CASSRQAGGPPYNEQFF. In DNA form, the CDR3 reads TGTGCCAGCAGCCGTCAGGCGGGAGGGCCCCCCTACAATGAGCAGTTCTTC.

This clonotype was seen more than once but under ten times. The chain combines TRBV5-1 with TRBJ1-2; possible D gene TRBD1, 6 bases. The CDR3 runs to 17 residues. Trimming shortened V by 4 bases and J by 2 bases, and 21 bases separated the two germline ends. The germline V gene encodes CDR1 SGHRS and CDR2 YFSETQ. The CDR3 is CASSDAPGGQGNYGYTF. In nucleotides, the CDR3 is TGCGCCAGCAGCGACGCCCCGGGAGGTCAGGGGAACTATGGCTACACCTTC. The full variable domain, completed using reference TRBV5-1 and TRBJ1-2, is KAGVTQTPRYLIKTRGQQVTLSCSPISGHRSVSWYQQTPGQGLQFLFEYFSETQRNKGNFPGRFSGRQFSNSRSEMNVSTLELGDSALYLCASSDAPGGQGNYGYTFGSGTRLTVV.

This sequence joins TRBV11-2 and TRBJ2-1; 8 bases agree with TRBD2. The CDR3 totals 15 residues. Germline CDR1 and CDR2: SGHAT and FQNNGV. After removal of 4 bases from V and 12 bases from J, the junction contained 14 bases not matched to a gene. The chain's CDR3 is CASSSGTRGEGGQFF. In DNA, the CDR3 is TGTGCCAGCAGCTCCGGGACTAGAGGGGAGGGAGGGCAGTTCTTC.

V usage is TRBV2 and J usage is TRBJ2-7; 8 positions agree with TRBD1. The V gene end was trimmed by 7 bases and the J gene end by 3 bases; junction bases not matched to a gene: 5. The germline V gene encodes CDR1 SNHLY and CDR2 FYNNEI. The CDR3 loop spans 13 amino acids. The CDR3 nucleotides are TGTGCCAGCACTGGACAGGGACTCTACGAGCAGTACTTC. Its protein product is CASTGQGLYEQYF.

The CDR3 nucleotides read TGTGCCAGCAGTTTAAATGGGCTAACTAGCACAGATACGCAGTATTTT. It translates to CASSLNGLTSTDTQYF. J is TRBJ2-3 and V is TRBV28; D is unclear. The CDR3 runs to 16 residues. V gave up 2 bases and J gave up 0 bases, with 12 bases separating them. In germline, CDR1 is MDHEN, CDR2 SYDVKM.

The chain couples TRBV7-2 to TRBJ2-1, with D perhaps being TRBD1 or TRBD2 (5 bases each). The V gene's germline CDR1 is SGHTA and CDR2 FQGNSA. The CDR3 spans 16 residues. The ends were cut back, 8 bases at V and 9 bases at J, with 26 bases in the middle. The CDR3 coding sequence is TGTGCCAGCGGAACAAATGGGGGTGCGGGCTGGAGTGAGCAGTTCTTC. Encoded protein: CASGTNGGAGWSEQFF.

This sequence joins TRBV6-5 and TRBJ1-5; TRBD1 might be the D (6 bases). With 4 bases removed from V and 6 bases from J, the gap between germline ends came to 16 bases. Germline V CDR1 and CDR2: MNHEY, SVGAGI. The CDR3 sequence is 15 residues long. The CDR3 sequence is CASSSNGGWSQPQHF. The CDR3 DNA follows: TGTGCCAGCAGTTCGAACGGGGGCTGGAGTCAGCCCCAGCATTTT.

The gene calls are TRBV7-2 and TRBJ2-3; 10 bases map to TRBD2. Germline V gene data show CDR1 as SGHTA and CDR2 as FQGNSA. This CDR3 comprises 16 residues. Germline trimming cut 5 bases from V and 2 bases from J; bases unmatched to any gene: 7. The CDR3 DNA is TGTGCCAGCAGCGCGTTTAGCGGGGGGCTCACAGATACGCAGTATTTT. This codes for CASSAFSGGLTDTQYF.

This clonotype was seen a few times. The CDR3 coding sequence is TGTGCCAGCAGCTCCAGGACTAGCGGGGTTAACCAAGAGACCCAGTACTTC. Translating gives CASSSRTSGVNQETQYF. The chain combines TRBV11-2 with TRBJ2-4; TRBD2 agrees at 12 bases. Judging by the DNA end, TRBJ2-5 fits better; the J call may be wrong. This CDR3 has 17 amino acids. CDR1 SGHAT and CDR2 FQNNGV come from the germline V gene.

This chain joins TRBV28 and TRBJ1-2; the match to TRBD1 covers 9 bases. Per germline, CDR1 MDHEN and CDR2 SYDVKM. The CDR3 has 14 amino acids. V trimming: 6 bases; J trimming: 6 bases; junction bases outside the gene matches: 8. The CDR3 region has the DNA TGTGCCAGCAGACTACCTGGGACAGGGAATGGCTACACCTTC. Its protein is CASRLPGTGNGYTF.

This chain connects TRBV15 to TRBJ2-7; 12 positions agree with TRBD2. CDR3 length: 15 amino acids. Trimming removed 2 bases from V and 3 bases from J; junction bases left unmatched: 2. Germline V gene sequence: CDR1 LNHNV, CDR2 YYDKDF (reference sequence). The CDR3, as DNA: TGTGCCACCAGCAGAAGACTAGCGGGGGTCTACGAGCAGTACTTC. It codes for CATSRRLAGVYEQYF.

V is TRBV11-1 and J is TRBJ2-3, with 7 bases that match TRBD1. V gave up 3 bases and J gave up 1 base; unmatched junction bases: 13. In germline, CDR1 is SGHAT, CDR2 FQDESV (reference sequence). The CDR3 has 18 residues. The CDR3 coding sequence is TGTGCCAGCAGCTTCCCGCCCCCGACAGGGTCGGGCACAGATACGCAGTATTTT. This codes for CASSFPPPTGSGTDTQYF.

This clonotype was counted only a few times. The J gene is TRBJ2-1, the V gene TRBV6-5, with a possible D match to TRBD1 (8 bases). Germline V gene lookup returns CDR1 MNHEY and CDR2 SVGAGI. This CDR3 region has 16 residues. V was shortened by 5 bases and J by 6 bases, with 20 bases between the two germline ends. The CDR3 DNA reads TGTGCCAGCAGTATACGGACAGGGAGGGCAGGCAATGAGCAGTTCTTC. The encoded protein is CASSIRTGRAGNEQFF.

V and J are TRBV12-3 or TRBV12-4 and TRBJ2-3; D is tentatively TRBD1 or TRBD2 (5 bases each). CDR3 length: 15 amino acids. The V end lost 6 bases, the J end lost 2 bases, and 15 bases lay between the germline ends. This CDR3 reads CASRSRQGATDTQYF. The CDR3 DNA sequence: TGTGCCAGCAGGTCCCGGCAGGGAGCCACAGATACGCAGTATTTT.

The sample holds a few counts of this clonotype. The V and J genes are TRBV15 and TRBJ1-2; 9 bases align to TRBD1. V dropped 3 bases and J dropped 4; count of bases not matched to a gene: 3. The germline gives CDR1 LNHNV, CDR2 YYDKDF (reference sequence). The CDR3 totals 14 residues. CDR3 in DNA: TGTGCCACCAGCAGGGAGACAGGGGGCTATGGCTACACCTTC. Translation: CATSRETGGYGYTF.

Regarding this clonotype: Being one base from a much bigger clone, this may be a read error. The rearrangement uses TRBV27 and TRBJ1-6, with 7 nucleotides matching TRBD1. Germline V CDR1 and CDR2: MNHEY, SMNVEV (reference sequence). The CDR3 sequence is 14 residues long. V shed 6 bases and J 4 bases; nucleotides not matched to a gene: 3. The CDR3 spells CASRPGQYNSPLHF. The CDR3 coding sequence is TGTGCCAGCAGACCGGGACAGTATAATTCACCCCTCCACTTT.

In this sample, this clonotype turned up a few times. The gene calls are TRBV2 and TRBJ2-7, with TRBD1 matching over 10 bases. V dropped 3 bases and J dropped 3; count of bases not matched to a gene: 5. This CDR3 region has 15 residues. Germline V gene sequence: CDR1 SNHLY, CDR2 FYNNEI. CDR3 protein: CASSENGTGVYEQYF. Written as DNA, the CDR3 is TGTGCCAGCAGTGAGAACGGGACAGGGGTCTACGAGCAGTACTTC.